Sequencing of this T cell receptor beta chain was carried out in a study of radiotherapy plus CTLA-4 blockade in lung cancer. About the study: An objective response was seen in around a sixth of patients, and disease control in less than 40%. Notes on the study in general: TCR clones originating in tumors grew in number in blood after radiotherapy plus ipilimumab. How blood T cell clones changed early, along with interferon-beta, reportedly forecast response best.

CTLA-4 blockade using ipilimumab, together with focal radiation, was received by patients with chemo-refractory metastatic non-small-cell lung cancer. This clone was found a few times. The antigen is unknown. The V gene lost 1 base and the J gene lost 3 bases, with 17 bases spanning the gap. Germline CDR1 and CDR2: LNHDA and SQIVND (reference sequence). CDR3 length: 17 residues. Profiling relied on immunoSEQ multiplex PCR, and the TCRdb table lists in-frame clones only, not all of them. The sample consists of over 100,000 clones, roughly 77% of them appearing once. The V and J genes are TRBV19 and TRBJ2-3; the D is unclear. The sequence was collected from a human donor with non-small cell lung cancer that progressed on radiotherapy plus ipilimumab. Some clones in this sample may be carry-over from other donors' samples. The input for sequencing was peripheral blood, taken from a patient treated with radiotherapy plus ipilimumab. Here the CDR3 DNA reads TGTGCCAGTAGTATAGGCGCCCGTTCCTACCGGACAGATACGCAGTATTTT. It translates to CASSIGARSYRTDTQYF.